The 23 T cell receptor beta chains below were found in one sample sequenced in a study of somatic mutations in cytotoxic T cells in rheumatoid arthritis. Some clones are missing from TCRdb's copy, which holds only in-frame ones; the method was immunoSEQ multiplex PCR. The repertoire holds tens of thousands of clones, with 70% to 90% as singletons. Sequenced input: CD8+ T cells sorted from blood. All receptors come from an adult with rheumatoid arthritis.

This clone has just a few counts. The rearrangement uses TRBV7-9 and TRBJ2-7; a possible D gene is TRBD2 (6 bases). V was shortened by 6 bases and J by 0 bases, with 15 bases between the two germline ends. Germline CDR1 and CDR2: SEHNR and FQNEAQ (reference sequence). The length of the CDR3 is 15 residues. CDR3 protein: CASSVAAATSYEQYF. The CDR3 bases are TGTGCCAGCAGTGTAGCGGCAGCAACCTCCTACGAGCAGTACTTC. Filled out from reference TRBV7-9 and TRBJ2-7, the complete variable domain reads DTGVSQNPRHKITKRGQNVTFRCDPISEHNRLYWYRQTLGQGPEFLTYFQNEAQLEKSRLLSDRFSAERPKGSFSTLEIQRTEQGDSAMYLCASSVAAATSYEQYFGPGTRLTVT.

This rearrangement joins TRBV28 to TRBJ2-2, with 11 bases lining up with TRBD2. CDR3 length: 14 residues. The V gene's germline CDR1 is MDHEN and CDR2 SYDVKM. V lost 7 bases, J lost 3 bases, and 1 base stayed unmatched. The CDR3 protein is CASNSGGDTGELFF. CDR3 sequence (DNA): TGTGCCAGCAATAGCGGGGGGGACACCGGGGAGCTGTTTTTT.

CDR3 sequence: CASSFGETQYF. Written as DNA, the CDR3 is TGTGCCAGCAGCTTCGGGGAGACCCAGTACTTC. The J gene is TRBJ2-5, the V gene TRBV13; D uncertain. CDR1 is PRHDT and CDR2 is FYEKMQ in the germline V gene (reference sequence). The CDR3 length is 11 residues. Trimming shortened V by 3 bases and J by 5 bases, and 4 bases separated the two germline ends.

The rearrangement links TRBV6-4 to TRBJ2-6; unclear D gene. The CDR3 is 14 residues long. V lost 4 bases to trimming and J lost 0 bases, with 4 bases between them. Germline CDR1 and CDR2: MRHNA and SNTAGT. CDR3 region: CASSGNSGANVLTF. DNA of the CDR3: TGTGCCAGCAGTGGAAACTCTGGGGCCAACGTCCTGACTTTC.

This chain joins TRBV5-4 and TRBJ1-2, with D tentatively TRBD1 (5 bases). Germline V gene sequence: CDR1 SGHNT, CDR2 YYREEE (reference sequence). V lost 3 bases and J lost 8, with 14 bases in between. The CDR3 totals 13 residues. DNA of the CDR3: TGTGCCAGCAGCTGGGGCTCAGGGCGGGGCTACACCTTC. It specifies CASSWGSGRGYTF. The complete variable domain, with remaining parts taken from reference TRBV5-4 and TRBJ1-2, reads ETGVTQSPTHLIKTRGQQVTLRCSSQSGHNTVSWYQQALGQGPQFIFQYYREEENGRGNFPPRFSGLQFPNYSSELNVNALELDDSALYLCASSWGSGRGYTFGSGTRLTVV.

The chain has TRBV7-6 and TRBJ2-7; 12 positions agree with TRBD2. Germline V gene sequence: CDR1 SGHVS, CDR2 FNYEAQ. This CDR3 spans 14 amino acids. V was clipped by 4 bases and J by 5 bases; unmatched bases: 3. CDR3 loop: CASSSSGRADEQYF. The CDR3 region has the DNA TGTGCCAGCAGCTCTAGCGGGAGGGCCGACGAGCAGTACTTC.

The genes are TRBV7-9 and TRBJ2-7; D is undetermined. Trimming stripped 6 bases from V and 5 bases from J, with 11 bases between. Germline-derived CDR1 and CDR2 are SEHNR and FQNEAQ (reference sequence). This CDR3 has 12 residues. In DNA, the CDR3 is TGTGCCAGCAGGTGGATCGGCGACGAGCAGTACTTC. The encoded protein is CASRWIGDEQYF.

V and J are TRBV6-6 and TRBJ2-5; no clear D. The CDR3 length is 15 residues. V was clipped by 5 bases and J by 4 bases, with 17 bases between them. The germline V gene encodes CDR1 MNHNY and CDR2 SVGAGI (reference sequence). CDR3 amino acids: CASSISRLPLETQYF. The CDR3 nucleotides read TGTGCCAGCAGTATTTCCCGATTACCCCTAGAGACCCAGTACTTC.

V gene TRBV6-4 combines with J gene TRBJ2-1; 7 positions match TRBD2. The CDR3 has 15 residues. Trimming took 2 bases from V and 5 from J; bases not matched to a gene: 6. Germline V gene sequence: CDR1 MRHNA, CDR2 SNTAGT. CDR3 nucleotides: TGTGCCAGCAGTGACGGGGGAGGGCCGAACAATGAGCAGTTCTTC. Residues: CASSDGGGPNNEQFF.

The chain employs TRBV19 and TRBJ2-2; no definite D call. The CDR3 sequence is 15 residues long. Trimming pared 5 bases from V and 4 bases from J, leaving 14 bases between. The germline gives CDR1 LNHDA, CDR2 SQIVND (reference sequence). The CDR3 is CASSPTSQSTGELFF. CDR3 nucleotide sequence: TGTGCCAGTAGTCCTACAAGTCAGAGCACCGGGGAGCTGTTTTTT.

The V call is TRBV30, the J call TRBJ2-1; 7 positions agree with TRBD2. The CDR3 extends over 16 amino acids. With V trimmed by 4 bases and J by 6 bases, 15 bases remained unmatched. CDR1 GTSNPN and CDR2 SVGIG come from the germline V gene (reference sequence). The CDR3 is CAWTALWEGPGNEQFF. The CDR3 region has the DNA TGTGCCTGGACGGCCTTATGGGAGGGCCCAGGCAATGAGCAGTTCTTC.

The V call is TRBV7-9, the J call TRBJ1-3, with TRBD1 matching over 8 bases. The length of the CDR3 is 16 residues. Germline CDR1 SEHNR, CDR2 FQNEAQ (reference sequence). J gave up 4 bases and V 0 bases, and 5 bases lay outside the gene matches. Here the CDR3 reads CASSLADRVSGNTIYF. As DNA, the CDR3 is TGTGCCAGCAGCTTAGCGGACAGGGTATCGGGAAACACCATATATTTT.

V gene TRBV6-6 combines with J gene TRBJ2-5; TRBD1 agrees at 9 bases. The CDR3 contains 15 residues. V lost 5 bases, J lost 5 bases, and 9 bases stayed unmatched. Germline V lookup: CDR1 MNHNY, CDR2 SVGAGI (reference sequence). CDR3 protein: CASSNRDRESETQYF. CDR3 nucleotide sequence: TGTGCCAGCAGTAACCGGGACAGGGAATCGGAGACCCAGTACTTC.

The V call is TRBV11-2, the J call TRBJ2-1, with 9 bases matching TRBD2. The CDR3 totals 17 residues. J gave up 8 bases and V 5 bases, and 16 bases lay outside the gene matches. In germline, CDR1 is SGHAT, CDR2 FQNNGV. CDR3 nucleotide sequence: TGTGCCAGCAGCGACCGGACTGGCGGGGGGGCCCCGGATGAGCAGTTCTTC. This gives the protein CASSDRTGGGAPDEQFF.

The chain combines TRBV7-2 with TRBJ2-7, with D unclear. Germline V lookup: CDR1 SGHTA, CDR2 FQGNSA. The CDR3 has 16 residues. V lost 5 bases and J 0 bases, leaving 17 bases between the germline ends. This chain's CDR3 is CASSIWKATFSYEQYF. The CDR3 DNA reads as TGTGCCAGCAGCATTTGGAAGGCGACCTTCTCCTACGAGCAGTACTTC. The variable domain in full, completed from reference TRBV7-2 and TRBJ2-7, reads GAGVSQSPSNKVTEKGKDVELRCDPISGHTALYWYRQSLGQGLEFLIYFQGNSAPDKSGLPSDRFSAERTGGSVSTLTIQRTQQEDSAVYLCASSIWKATFSYEQYFGPGTRLTVT.

The chain combines TRBV5-6 with TRBJ2-7; TRBD1 matches 9 bases. The CDR3 runs 13 residues. Germline V gene lookup returns CDR1 SGHDT and CDR2 YYEEEE. V lost 3 bases and J lost 5; bases outside the gene matches: 3. The DNA for the CDR3 is TGTGCCAGCAGCTGGACAGGGGCGAACGAGCAGTACTTC. Translating gives CASSWTGANEQYF.

The gene calls are TRBV6-1 and TRBJ2-7; 10 bases are a match to TRBD1. The CDR3 loop spans 14 amino acids. The germline V gene encodes CDR1 MNHNS and CDR2 SASEGT. V lost 7 bases, J lost 6 bases, and 9 bases stayed unmatched. The CDR3 loop reads CASTISGTGAEQYF. CDR3 bases: TGTGCCAGCACAATATCCGGGACAGGGGCCGAGCAGTACTTC.

This clone was found once. The chain has TRBV11-2 and TRBJ2-2; 8 bases agree with TRBD2. Trimming removed 5 bases from V and 4 bases from J; junction bases left unmatched: 9. The V gene's germline CDR1 is SGHAT and CDR2 FQNNGV. The CDR3 has 16 residues. The CDR3, as DNA: TGTGCCAGCAGCGACCACGGCGGGGGGATCACCGGGGAGCTGTTTTTT. It translates to CASSDHGGGITGELFF.

The CDR3 here is CASSLGFGTSYNEQFF. The CDR3 bases are TGTGCCAGCAGCTTAGGTTTCGGGACTAGTTACAATGAGCAGTTCTTC. V is TRBV7-6 and J is TRBJ2-1, with 8 positions matching TRBD2. CDR3 length: 16 amino acids. Germline V lookup: CDR1 SGHVS, CDR2 FNYEAQ. Unmatched junction bases numbered 6, after V lost 1 base and J lost 4 bases.

The chain uses TRBV10-3 and TRBJ1-6, with D hard to call. Trimming pared 0 bases from V and 0 bases from J, leaving 15 bases between. Germline loops: CDR1 ENHRY, CDR2 SYGVKD. The CDR3 has 19 amino acids. The CDR3 sequence: CAISESVPGSISYNSPLHF. For the CDR3, the DNA is TGTGCCATCAGTGAGTCAGTACCGGGGAGCATCTCCTATAATTCACCCCTCCACTTT.

The CDR3 DNA reads as TGTGCCAGCAGTCCAAGACAGGGGGTTATCGCGGGTGGAGACTCTGGGGCCAACGTCCTGACTTTC. Residues: CASSPRQGVIAGGDSGANVLTF. The chain recombines TRBV27 with TRBJ2-6; 9 nucleotides agree with TRBD1. Losses at the gene ends were 5 bases for V and 0 bases for J; bases not matched to a gene: 20. The CDR3 contains 22 residues. Germline CDR1 and CDR2: MNHEY and SMNVEV (reference sequence).

V gene TRBV4-3 combines with J gene TRBJ2-3, with D uncertain. V gave up 0 bases and J gave up 1 base, with 8 bases separating them. This CDR3 is 15 amino acids long. Per germline, CDR1 LGHNA and CDR2 YSLEER. CDR3 sequence: CASSQDLGRTDTQYF. The CDR3 DNA reads TGCGCCAGCAGCCAAGATTTAGGGCGCACAGATACGCAGTATTTT.

The gene calls are TRBV29-1 and TRBJ1-2; D unclear. V lost 0 bases to trimming and J lost 0 bases, with 8 bases between them. The germline V gene has CDR1 SQVTM and CDR2 ANQGSEA. The CDR3 runs 14 residues. This CDR3 is CSVEDGGPNYGYTF. The DNA of the CDR3 is TGCAGCGTTGAAGATGGAGGGCCTAACTATGGCTACACCTTC.